A selection of T cell receptor beta chains follows, all from one sample in a study of T cells expressing NK-cell markers. TCRdb reprocessed the 5' RACE reads, with one entry per CDR3 protein and no DNA. The sample has about 460,000 distinct CDR3 sequences. Sequencing used blood T cells: a sorted CD56 or NKG2C T cell subset, CD4+ or CD8+ T cells, or bulk PBMC T cells (not recorded which). These receptors were collected from a woman between 45 and 60 years old in good health. Each CDR3 is given with its conserved first and last residue.

j_gene	len	v_gene	CDR3aa
TRBJ2-1	12	TRBV20-1	CSADRRSDEQFF
TRBJ2-7	14	TRBV11-2	CASSLDRGLGEQYF
TRBJ1-2	12	TRBV29-1	CSVERGMEGYTF
TRBJ2-5	12	TRBV6-5	CASGSRIETQYF
TRBJ2-3	18	TRBV7-2	CASSLTAGGWQVTDTQYF
TRBJ2-1	14	TRBV29-1	CSVKGREGRNEQFF
TRBJ2-2	15	TRBV9	CASSVDPASSGELFF
TRBJ2-3	14	TRBV25-1	CASSESDSTDTQYF
TRBJ2-3	15	TRBV7-2	CASSHGKRGPDTQYF
TRBJ2-1	12	TRBV5-1	CASSLPGLVGFF
TRBJ2-7	13	TRBV29-1	CSVGRDGAYEQYF
TRBJ1-2	13	TRBV3-1	CASSQAAGTGYTF
TRBJ2-7	16	TRBV20-1	CSARSGTSGPAYEQYF
TRBJ1-5	14	TRBV10-3	CAISGGGFHQPQHF